This T cell receptor (beta chain) emerged from a study of cytomegalovirus exposure and HLA in healthy donors. Amplification used 60 Vbeta primers and 13 Jbeta primers. Here immunoSEQ multiplex PCR was the method, and the copy in TCRdb shows in-frame clones only, minus some. The sample lists 210,000 or so clones; more than 85% were seen once. This clone was found once. Deletions cut 6 bases from V and 7 bases from J, with 15 bases between. The CDR3 has 13 residues. Germline values: CDR1 SGHTA, CDR2 FQGNSA. Sequencing was done on a sample of PBMCs. The chain links TRBV7-2 to TRBJ1-2; D unresolved. The TCR was taken from a woman between 18 and 29 years old in good health and CMV-seronegative. In DNA, the CDR3 is TGTGCCAGCAGTTTATTGGGAGACGTTGGCTACACCTTC. Translating gives CASSLLGDVGYTF.